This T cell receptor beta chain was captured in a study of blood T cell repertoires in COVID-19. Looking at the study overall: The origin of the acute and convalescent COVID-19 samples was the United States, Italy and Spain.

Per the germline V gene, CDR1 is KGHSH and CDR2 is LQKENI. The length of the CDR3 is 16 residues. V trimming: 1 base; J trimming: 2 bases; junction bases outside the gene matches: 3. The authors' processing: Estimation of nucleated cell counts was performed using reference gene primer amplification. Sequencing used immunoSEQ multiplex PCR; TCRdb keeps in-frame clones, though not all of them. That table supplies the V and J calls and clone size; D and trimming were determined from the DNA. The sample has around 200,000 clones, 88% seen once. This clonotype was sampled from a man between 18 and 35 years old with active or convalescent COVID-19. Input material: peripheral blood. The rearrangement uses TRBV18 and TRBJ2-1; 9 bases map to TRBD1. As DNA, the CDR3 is TGTGCCAGCTCACCACTGGGACAGGGACCCTACAATGAGCAGTTCTTC. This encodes CASSPLGQGPYNEQFF.